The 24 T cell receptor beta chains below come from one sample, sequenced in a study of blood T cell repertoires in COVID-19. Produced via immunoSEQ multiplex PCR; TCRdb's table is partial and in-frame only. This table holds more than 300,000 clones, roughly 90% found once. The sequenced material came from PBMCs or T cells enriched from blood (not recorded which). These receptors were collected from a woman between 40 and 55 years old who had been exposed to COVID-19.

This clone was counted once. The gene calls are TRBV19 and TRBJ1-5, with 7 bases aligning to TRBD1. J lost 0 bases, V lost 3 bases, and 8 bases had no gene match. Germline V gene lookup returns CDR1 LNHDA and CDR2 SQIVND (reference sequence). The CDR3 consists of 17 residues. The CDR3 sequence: CASSIRAAGGSNQPQHF. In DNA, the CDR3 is TGTGCCAGTAGTATTAGGGCGGCAGGGGGTAGCAATCAGCCCCAGCATTTT.

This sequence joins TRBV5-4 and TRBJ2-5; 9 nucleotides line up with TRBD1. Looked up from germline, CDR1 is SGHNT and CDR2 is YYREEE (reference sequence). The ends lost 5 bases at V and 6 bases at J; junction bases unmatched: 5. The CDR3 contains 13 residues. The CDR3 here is CASRPGQGKTQYF. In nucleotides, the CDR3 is TGTGCCAGCAGACCCGGACAGGGGAAGACCCAGTACTTC.

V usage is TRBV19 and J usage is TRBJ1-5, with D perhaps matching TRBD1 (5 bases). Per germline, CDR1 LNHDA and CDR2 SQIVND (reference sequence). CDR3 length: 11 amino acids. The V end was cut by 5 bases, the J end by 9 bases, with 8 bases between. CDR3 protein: CASSYQGPQHF. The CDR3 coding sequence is TGTGCCAGTAGTTACCAGGGGCCCCAGCATTTT.

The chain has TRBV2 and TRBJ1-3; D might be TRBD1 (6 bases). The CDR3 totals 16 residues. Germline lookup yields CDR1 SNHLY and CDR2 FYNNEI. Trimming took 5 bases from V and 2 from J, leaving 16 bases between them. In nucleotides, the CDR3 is TGTGCCAGCAGTCCTCAGGGGCCCCCCCCTGGAAACACCATATATTTT. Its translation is CASSPQGPPPGNTIYF.

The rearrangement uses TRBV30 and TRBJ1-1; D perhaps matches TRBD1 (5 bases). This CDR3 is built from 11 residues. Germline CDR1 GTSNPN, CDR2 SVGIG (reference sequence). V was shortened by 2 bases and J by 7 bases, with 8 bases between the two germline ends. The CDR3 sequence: CAWSSRGEAFF. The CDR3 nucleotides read TGTGCCTGGAGTTCTAGGGGTGAAGCTTTCTTT.

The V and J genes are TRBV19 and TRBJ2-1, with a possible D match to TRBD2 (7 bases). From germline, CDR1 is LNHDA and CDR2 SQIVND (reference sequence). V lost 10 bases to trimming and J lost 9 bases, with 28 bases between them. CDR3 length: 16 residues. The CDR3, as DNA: TGTGCCACCGCCCGGGACCCCAATTTTAGGGGGGGTGAGCAGTTCTTC. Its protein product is CATARDPNFRGGEQFF.

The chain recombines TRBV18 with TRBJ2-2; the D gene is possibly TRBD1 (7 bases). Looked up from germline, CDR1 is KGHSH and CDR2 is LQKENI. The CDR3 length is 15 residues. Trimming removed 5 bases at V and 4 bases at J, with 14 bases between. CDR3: CASSGAGGGTGELFF. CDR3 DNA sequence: TGTGCCAGCTCAGGAGCAGGGGGAGGCACCGGGGAGCTGTTTTTT.

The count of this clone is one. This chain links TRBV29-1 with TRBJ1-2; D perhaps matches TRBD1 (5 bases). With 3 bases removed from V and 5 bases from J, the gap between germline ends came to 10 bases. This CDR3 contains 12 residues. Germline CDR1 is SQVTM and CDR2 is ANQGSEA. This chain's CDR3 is CSVDQGGYGYTF. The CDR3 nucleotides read TGCAGCGTTGATCAGGGAGGGTATGGCTACACCTTC.

The CDR3 sequence is CASGLETSTDTQYF. The CDR3 DNA is TGTGCTAGTGGTTTGGAAACTAGCACAGATACGCAGTATTTT. The chain combines TRBV12-5 with TRBJ2-3; D unresolved. V lost 1 base to trimming and J lost 0 bases, with 5 bases between them. The CDR3 runs 14 residues. The germline V gene encodes CDR1 LGHNT and CDR2 FRNRAP. Full variable domain (rest looked up from reference TRBV12-5 and TRBJ2-3): DARVTQTPRHKVTEMGQEVTMRCQPILGHNTVFWYRQTMMQGLELLAYFRNRAPLDDSGMPKDRFSAEMPDATLATLKIQPSEPRDSAVYFCASGLETSTDTQYFGPGTRLTVL.

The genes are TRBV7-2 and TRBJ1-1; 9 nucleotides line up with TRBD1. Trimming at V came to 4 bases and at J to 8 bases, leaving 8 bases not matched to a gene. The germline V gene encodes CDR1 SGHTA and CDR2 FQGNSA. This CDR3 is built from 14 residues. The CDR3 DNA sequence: TGTGCCAGCAGCTACACCCCGGGACAGGGAGAAGCTTTCTTT. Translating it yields CASSYTPGQGEAFF.

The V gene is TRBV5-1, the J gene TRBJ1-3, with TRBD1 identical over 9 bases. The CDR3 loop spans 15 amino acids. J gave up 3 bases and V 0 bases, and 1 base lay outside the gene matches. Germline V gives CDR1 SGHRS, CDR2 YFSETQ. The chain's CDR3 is CASSLGTGDGNTIYF. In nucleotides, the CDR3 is TGCGCCAGCAGCTTGGGGACAGGGGATGGAAACACCATATATTTT.

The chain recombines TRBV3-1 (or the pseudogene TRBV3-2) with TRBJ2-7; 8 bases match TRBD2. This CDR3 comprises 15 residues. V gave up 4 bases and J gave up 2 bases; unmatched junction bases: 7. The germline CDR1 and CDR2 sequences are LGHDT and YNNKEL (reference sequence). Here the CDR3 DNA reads TGTGCCAGCAGCCCTAACGTCGGGGGGGCCTACGAGCAGTACTTC. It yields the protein CASSPNVGGAYEQYF.

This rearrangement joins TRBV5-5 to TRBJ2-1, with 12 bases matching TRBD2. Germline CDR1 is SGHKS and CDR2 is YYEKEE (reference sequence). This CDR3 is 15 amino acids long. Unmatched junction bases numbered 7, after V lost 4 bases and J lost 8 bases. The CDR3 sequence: CASSPRLAGEDEQFF. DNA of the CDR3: TGTGCCAGCAGCCCTCGACTAGCGGGAGAGGATGAGCAGTTCTTC.

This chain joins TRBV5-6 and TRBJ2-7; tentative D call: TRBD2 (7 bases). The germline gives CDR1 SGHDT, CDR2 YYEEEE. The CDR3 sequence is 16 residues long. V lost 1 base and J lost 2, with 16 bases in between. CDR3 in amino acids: CASSLSPGGGTYEQYF. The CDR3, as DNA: TGTGCCAGCAGCTTGAGTCCTGGCGGGGGCACCTACGAGCAGTACTTC. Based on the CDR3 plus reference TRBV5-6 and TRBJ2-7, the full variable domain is DAGVTQSPTHLIKTRGQQVTLRCSPKSGHDTVSWYQQALGQGPQFIFQYYEEEERQRGNFPDRFSGHQFPNYSSELNVNALLLGDSALYLCASSLSPGGGTYEQYFGPGTRLTVT.

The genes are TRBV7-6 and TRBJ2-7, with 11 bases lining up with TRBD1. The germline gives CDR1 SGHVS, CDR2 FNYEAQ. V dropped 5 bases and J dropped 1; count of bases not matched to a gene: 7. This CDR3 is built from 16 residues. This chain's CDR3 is CASSGRTGGKSYEQYF. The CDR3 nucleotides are TGTGCCAGCAGCGGAAGGACAGGGGGCAAGTCCTACGAGCAGTACTTC.

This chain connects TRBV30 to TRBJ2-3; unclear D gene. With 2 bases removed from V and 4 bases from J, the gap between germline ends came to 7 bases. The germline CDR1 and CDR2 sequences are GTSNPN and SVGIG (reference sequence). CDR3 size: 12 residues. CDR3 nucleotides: TGTGCCTGGAGTCCCTTATCAGATACGCAGTATTTT. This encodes CAWSPLSDTQYF.

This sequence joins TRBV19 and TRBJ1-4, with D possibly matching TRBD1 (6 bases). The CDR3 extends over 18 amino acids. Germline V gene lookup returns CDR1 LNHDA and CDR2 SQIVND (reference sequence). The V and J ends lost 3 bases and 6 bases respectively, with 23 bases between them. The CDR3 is CASSILQGLQGLDEKLFF. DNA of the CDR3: TGTGCCAGTAGTATCCTTCAGGGCCTACAGGGTTTGGATGAAAAACTGTTTTTT.

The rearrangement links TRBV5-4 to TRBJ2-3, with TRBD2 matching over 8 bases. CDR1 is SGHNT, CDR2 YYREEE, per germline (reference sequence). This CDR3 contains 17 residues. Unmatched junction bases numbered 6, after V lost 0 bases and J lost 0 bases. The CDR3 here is CASSLGLATASTDTQYF. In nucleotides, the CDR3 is TGTGCCAGCAGCTTGGGACTAGCGACCGCTAGCACAGATACGCAGTATTTT.

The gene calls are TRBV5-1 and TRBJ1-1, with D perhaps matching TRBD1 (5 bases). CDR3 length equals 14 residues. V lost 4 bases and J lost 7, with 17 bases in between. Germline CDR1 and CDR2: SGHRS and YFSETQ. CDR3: CASSTDGFRGEAFF. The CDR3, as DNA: TGCGCCAGCAGCACGGACGGTTTTAGGGGTGAAGCTTTCTTT.

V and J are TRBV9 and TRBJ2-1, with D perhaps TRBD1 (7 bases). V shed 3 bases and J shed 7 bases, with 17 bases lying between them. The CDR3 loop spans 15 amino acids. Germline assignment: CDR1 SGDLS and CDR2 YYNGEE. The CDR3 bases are TGTGCCAGCAGCGCCAGGGGGGTCCTTGAGAATGAGCAGTTCTTC. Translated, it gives CASSARGVLENEQFF.

The CDR3, as DNA: TGTGCCAGCACAGCTACGGGGAGGGGCTACACCTTC. The encoded protein is CASTATGRGYTF. The chain is built from TRBV9 and TRBJ1-2, with unresolved D. Germline loops: CDR1 SGDLS, CDR2 YYNGEE. This CDR3 spans 12 amino acids. With 6 bases removed from V and 8 bases from J, the gap between germline ends came to 14 bases.

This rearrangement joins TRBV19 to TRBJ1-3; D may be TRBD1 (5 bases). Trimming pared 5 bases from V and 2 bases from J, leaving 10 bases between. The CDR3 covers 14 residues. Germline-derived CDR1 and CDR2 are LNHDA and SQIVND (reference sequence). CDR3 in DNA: TGTGCCAGTAGTCCACAGGTTGCTGGAAACACCATATATTTT. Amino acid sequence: CASSPQVAGNTIYF.

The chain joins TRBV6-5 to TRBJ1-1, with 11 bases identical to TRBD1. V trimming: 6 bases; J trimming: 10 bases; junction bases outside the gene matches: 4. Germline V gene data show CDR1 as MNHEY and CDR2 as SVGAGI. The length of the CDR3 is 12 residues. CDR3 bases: TGTGCCAGCAGCGAGGGACAGGGGGGAGCTTTCTTT. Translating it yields CASSEGQGGAFF.

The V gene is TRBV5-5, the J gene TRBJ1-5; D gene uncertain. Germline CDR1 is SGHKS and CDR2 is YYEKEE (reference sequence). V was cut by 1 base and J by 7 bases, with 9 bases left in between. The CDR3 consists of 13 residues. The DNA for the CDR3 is TGTGCCAGCAGCTTGTCGGGAGGCCAGCCCCAGCATTTT. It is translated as CASSLSGGQPQHF.